The 24 T cell receptor beta chains in this list originate from one sample, sequenced in a study of T cell repertoires in cytomegalovirus infection. TCRdb used MiXCR to reprocess the reads, holding one entry per CDR3 protein. This table holds over 300,000 distinct CDR3 sequences, about a sixth found once. The sequencing sample was made of PBMCs. Source of these receptors: a human donor in good health (CMV status not recorded). Some clones in this sample may be carry-over from other donors' samples.

In its sample, this clonotype was seen many times. V and J are TRBV5-1 and TRBJ2-3, with 8 bases lining up with TRBD1. There are 14 residues in the CDR3. With V trimmed by 3 bases and J by 4 bases, 4 bases remained unmatched. CDR1 SGHRS and CDR2 YFSETQ come from the germline V gene. This chain's CDR3 is CASSWRTGSDTQYF. DNA for the CDR3: TGCGCCAGCAGCTGGAGGACAGGGTCAGATACGCAGTATTTT.

The rearrangement uses TRBV20-1 and TRBJ2-3; TRBD1 matches at 7 bases. The CDR3 sequence is 16 residues long. With V trimmed by 0 bases and J by 0 bases, 6 bases remained unmatched. Per the germline V gene, CDR1 is DFQATT and CDR2 is SNEGSKA (reference sequence). The CDR3 nucleotides are TGCAGTGCTAGAGATGACCTACAGGGGAGCACAGATACGCAGTATTTT. Its translation is CSARDDLQGSTDTQYF.

With respect to this clonotype: This clone may be a read error of a much larger clone one base away. V gene TRBV10-3 combines with J gene TRBJ2-3; either TRBD1 or TRBD2 may fit D (5 bases each). Per germline, CDR1 ENHRY and CDR2 SYGVKD. The CDR3 runs to 15 residues. CDR3 sequence: CAISVGRLNTHTQYF. CDR3 in DNA: TGTGCCATCAGTGTGGGACGGCTAAACACACATACGCAGTATTTT.

This clonotype came up a few times. CDR3 loop: CASSTREGTEAFF. The CDR3 DNA follows: TGTGCCAGCAGTACGAGGGAGGGAACTGAAGCTTTCTTT. The chain uses TRBV6-5 and TRBJ1-1; D is undetermined. Germline loops: CDR1 MNHEY, CDR2 SVGAGI. The CDR3 covers 13 residues. The V and J ends lost 5 bases and 5 bases respectively, with 12 bases between them.

This clonotype was detected a few times. V usage is TRBV6-5 and J usage is TRBJ2-3, with D possibly TRBD2 on 6 matching bases. CDR1 is MNHEY and CDR2 is SVGAGI in the germline V gene. Trimming took off 2 bases at V and 0 bases at J, with 9 bases between the two ends. The CDR3 consists of 15 residues. The CDR3 bases are TGTGCCAGCAGTTACCGACGGGGGAGCACAGATACGCAGTATTTT. Its translation: CASSYRRGSTDTQYF.

In its sample, this clonotype was seen many times. This chain links TRBV7-8 with TRBJ1-2; 8 bases line up with TRBD1. The CDR3 contains 16 residues. Germline V gene lookup returns CDR1 SGHVS and CDR2 FQNEAQ. Trimming removed 1 base from V and 4 bases from J; junction bases left unmatched: 8. In DNA form, the CDR3 reads TGTGCCAGCAGCTTAGGAGGGGGACAGGCGATCTATGGCTACACCTTC. Residues: CASSLGGGQAIYGYTF. The entire variable domain, with the rest obtained from reference TRBV7-8 and TRBJ1-2, is as follows: GAGVSQSPRYKVAKRGQDVALRCDPISGHVSLFWYQQALGQGPEFLTYFQNEAQLDKSGLPSDRFFAERPEGSVSTLKIQRTQQEDSAVYLCASSLGGGQAIYGYTFGSGTRLTVV.

This clonotype was seen more than once but under ten times. V is TRBV12-3 or TRBV12-4 and J is TRBJ1-1, with D uncertain. Trimming shortened V by 6 bases and J by 0 bases, and 8 bases separated the two germline ends. The CDR3 runs to 13 residues. CDR3 amino acids: CASRTQVNTEAFF. In nucleotides, the CDR3 is TGTGCCAGCAGGACGCAGGTGAACACTGAAGCTTTCTTT.

This clonotype has only a few counts. The rearrangement links TRBV12-3 or TRBV12-4 to TRBJ2-1; D call uncertain. The CDR3 is 14 amino acids. Deletions cut 4 bases from V and 9 bases from J, with 16 bases between. The CDR3 DNA follows: TGTGCCAGCAGTTCATCTTTCGGGTCGAGTGAGCAGTTCTTC. It is translated as CASSSSFGSSEQFF.

This chain connects TRBV5-4 to TRBJ2-3; D gene ambiguous. Trimming stripped 0 bases from V and 6 bases from J, with 11 bases between. The CDR3 runs 14 residues. Looked up from germline, CDR1 is SGHNT and CDR2 is YYREEE (reference sequence). DNA of the CDR3: TGTGCCAGCAGCTTGGTAAAGGAGACGGATACGCAGTATTTT. This sequence encodes CASSLVKETDTQYF.

This rearrangement joins TRBV12-3 or TRBV12-4 to TRBJ2-2, with 8 positions matching TRBD2. V dropped 7 bases and J dropped 4; count of bases not matched to a gene: 14. CDR3 length equals 17 residues. The DNA for the CDR3 is TGTGCCAGCATCTCCGCGGTCGGGGGGGCGCCCACCGGGGAGCTGTTTTTT. Its protein is CASISAVGGAPTGELFF.

This clonotype showed up many times. The chain's CDR3 is CASSPTGHTDTQYF. DNA for the CDR3: TGTGCCAGCAGCCCTACGGGCCACACAGATACGCAGTATTTT. The chain employs TRBV7-2 and TRBJ2-3; D remains ambiguous. V was trimmed by 5 bases and J by 2 bases, leaving 11 bases between them. The CDR3 is 14 residues long. The germline CDR1 and CDR2 sequences are SGHTA and FQGNSA. The entire variable domain, with the rest obtained from reference TRBV7-2 and TRBJ2-3, is as follows: GAGVSQSPSNKVTEKGKDVELRCDPISGHTALYWYRQSLGQGLEFLIYFQGNSAPDKSGLPSDRFSAERTGGSVSTLTIQRTQQEDSAVYLCASSPTGHTDTQYFGPGTRLTVL.

This clonotype came up many times. V and J are TRBV28 and TRBJ1-5; the D gene is possibly TRBD1 (5 bases). The V end was cut by 2 bases, the J end by 0 bases, with 17 bases between. Germline CDR1 is MDHEN and CDR2 is SYDVKM. The CDR3 totals 18 residues. Here the CDR3 DNA reads TGTGCCAGCAGTTTAGCGTCTGGGGCGGGGATTAGCAATCAGCCCCAGCATTTT. Its translation is CASSLASGAGISNQPQHF.

The chain joins TRBV11-2 to TRBJ2-2; weak D call: TRBD1 (5 bases). Trimming left V 3 bases short and J 4 bases short, with 12 bases between. Germline CDR1 is SGHAT and CDR2 is FQNNGV. The CDR3 runs to 15 residues. CDR3 sequence: CASSLSQGITGELFF. The CDR3 nucleotides read TGTGCCAGCAGCTTGTCCCAGGGAATCACCGGGGAGCTGTTTTTT. Based on the CDR3 plus reference TRBV11-2 and TRBJ2-2, the full variable domain is EAGVAQSPRYKIIEKRQSVAFWCNPISGHATLYWYQQILGQGPKLLIQFQNNGVVDDSQLPKDRFSAERLKGVDSTLKIQPAKLEDSAVYLCASSLSQGITGELFFGEGSRLTVL.

This clonotype was observed at least ten times. This rearrangement joins TRBV28 to TRBJ2-7; 9 bases line up with TRBD2. V was pared by 6 bases and J by 1 base, with 10 bases of the junction left unmatched. This CDR3 has 16 residues. The germline V gene encodes CDR1 MDHEN and CDR2 SYDVKM. In DNA form, the CDR3 reads TGTGCCAGCAGCCCCGGACTAGCGCGCCTATCCTACGAGCAGTACTTC. Encoded protein: CASSPGLARLSYEQYF.

This clonotype was recorded many times. This chain links TRBV25-1 with TRBJ2-2; D gene uncertain. Deletions cut 1 base from V and 7 bases from J, with 10 bases between. The CDR3 is 14 amino acids. Germline V gene lookup returns CDR1 MGHDK and CDR2 SYGVNS. The CDR3 DNA is TGTGCCAGCAGTGAATTGGGGTGGGTCGGGGAGCTGTTTTTT. Residues: CASSELGWVGELFF.

This clonotype was detected a few times. J is TRBJ2-7 and V is TRBV12-5; D not certain. V was trimmed by 2 bases and J by 7 bases, leaving 9 bases between them. From germline, CDR1 is LGHNT and CDR2 FRNRAP. There are 12 residues in the CDR3. DNA for the CDR3: TGTGCTAGTGGTTTGTCTGTGGGAGAGCAGTACTTC. Translation gives CASGLSVGEQYF.

The chain joins TRBV20-1 to TRBJ2-5; 7 bases fit TRBD1. The V gene end was trimmed by 4 bases and the J gene end by 1 base; junction bases not matched to a gene: 0. Germline V gene lookup returns CDR1 DFQATT and CDR2 SNEGSKA (reference sequence). The CDR3 length is 12 residues. The DNA of the CDR3 is TGCAGTGCTAACAGGGGCCAAGAGACCCAGTACTTC. Protein sequence: CSANRGQETQYF.

This clonotype turned up a few times. CDR3 region: CSANRDYEQYF. The CDR3 coding sequence is TGCAGTGCTAACAGAGACTACGAGCAGTACTTC. The rearrangement links TRBV20-1 to TRBJ2-7; D is uncertain. This CDR3 region has 11 residues. From germline, CDR1 is DFQATT and CDR2 SNEGSKA (reference sequence). The V end lost 4 bases, the J end lost 3 bases, and 7 bases lay between the germline ends.

This clonotype was found a few times. The rearrangement links TRBV19 to TRBJ1-5, with D possibly being TRBD1 (5 bases). Germline V gene sequence: CDR1 LNHDA, CDR2 SQIVND (reference sequence). This CDR3 has 17 residues. V was cut by 3 bases and J by 6 bases, with 21 bases left in between. Here the CDR3 reads CASSMVGGGIQGQPQHF. Written as DNA, the CDR3 is TGTGCCAGTAGTATGGTCGGCGGGGGGATTCAAGGTCAGCCCCAGCATTTT.

This clonotype was counted at least ten times. The rearrangement links TRBV12-3 or TRBV12-4 to TRBJ1-5, with 8 bases identical to TRBD1. The V and J ends lost 5 bases and 4 bases, in that order; junction bases with no gene match: 7. The CDR3 contains 15 residues. The CDR3 loop reads CASSPGTGDNQPQHF. For the CDR3, the DNA is TGTGCCAGCAGTCCTGGGACAGGTGATAATCAGCCCCAGCATTTT.

This clonotype occurred a few times. The chain recombines TRBV5-6 with TRBJ1-5, with D possibly matching TRBD1 (5 bases). CDR3 size: 15 residues. Germline V gene lookup returns CDR1 SGHDT and CDR2 YYEEEE. Trimming took 0 bases from V and 5 from J, leaving 12 bases between them. The CDR3 DNA reads as TGTGCCAGCAGCTTGGCCGGGGGTCTTTATCAGCCCCAGCATTTT. Its protein product is CASSLAGGLYQPQHF.

This chain links TRBV18 with TRBJ2-1; TRBD2 matches at 7 bases. Germline lookup yields CDR1 KGHSH and CDR2 LQKENI. The CDR3 contains 15 residues. V gave up 4 bases and J gave up 7 bases; unmatched junction bases: 10. The CDR3 DNA reads TGTGCCAGCTCACGACCGGGAGCGGGGTTGAATGAGCAGTTCTTC. Its translation is CASSRPGAGLNEQFF.

This clonotype was seen at least ten times. V and J are TRBV7-9 and TRBJ1-3; D is ambiguous. V was pared by 3 bases and J by 0 bases, with 15 bases between. The CDR3 is made up of 17 amino acids. The V gene's germline CDR1 is SEHNR and CDR2 FQNEAQ (reference sequence). The CDR3 reads CASSLLGSLISGNTIYF. CDR3 in DNA: TGTGCCAGCAGCTTGCTGGGCAGCCTAATCTCTGGAAACACCATATATTTT.

This clonotype was observed at least ten times. This chain connects TRBV7-2 to TRBJ1-1, with D unresolved. Germline V lookup: CDR1 SGHTA, CDR2 FQGNSA. The V gene lost 2 bases and the J gene lost 1 base, with 11 bases spanning the gap. This CDR3 region has 15 residues. The CDR3 sequence: CASSLPGLPNTEAFF. The CDR3 DNA is TGTGCCAGCAGCTTACCGGGCCTACCGAACACTGAAGCTTTCTTT.